One and the same sample provided the 8 T cell receptor beta chains below, sequenced in a study of blood T cell repertoires in COVID-19. Here immunoSEQ multiplex PCR was the method, and the copy in TCRdb shows in-frame clones only, minus some. The sample lists fewer than 200,000 clones, just under 85% seen once, with 6.5% to 9.5% in the top ten. Sequenced: peripheral blood. The receptors originated from an elderly woman with COVID-19, enrolled during active disease.

V and J are TRBV2 and TRBJ1-5; possible D gene TRBD1, 5 bases. Germline-derived CDR1 and CDR2 are SNHLY and FYNNEI. Trimming stripped 6 bases from V and 7 bases from J, with 16 bases between. This CDR3 region has 14 residues. The CDR3 spells CASSADAGGQPQHF. DNA for the CDR3: TGTGCCAGCAGCGCGGATGCCGGGGGGCAGCCCCAGCATTTT.

The rearrangement uses TRBV6-5 and TRBJ2-5, with 12 bases identical to TRBD2. Losses at the gene ends were 6 bases for V and 4 bases for J; bases not matched to a gene: 6. CDR3 length: 15 residues. Germline V CDR1 and CDR2: MNHEY, SVGAGI. CDR3 nucleotides: TGTGCCAGCAGCGTTCAGACTAGCGGGGGAGAGACCCAGTACTTC. This encodes CASSVQTSGGETQYF.

The chain is built from TRBV6-5 and TRBJ2-7, with a tentative D call TRBD1 (6 bases). The CDR3 has 11 amino acids. The V end was cut by 7 bases, the J end by 7 bases, with 11 bases between. CDR1 is MNHEY and CDR2 is SVGAGI in the germline V gene. DNA of the CDR3: TGTGCCAGCACCCAGGGGTGGGAGCAGTACTTC. Its protein product is CASTQGWEQYF.

This chain uses TRBV5-1 with TRBJ2-7; 8 bases match TRBD2. This CDR3 spans 14 amino acids. CDR1 and CDR2 from the germline V gene are SGHRS and YFSETQ. V shed 3 bases and J 4 bases; nucleotides not matched to a gene: 6. The CDR3 coding sequence is TGCGCCAGCAGCTCCACGCCGGGGGGGTACGAGCAGTACTTC. Its protein product is CASSSTPGGYEQYF.

The rearrangement uses TRBV29-1 and TRBJ1-1; tentatively, D is TRBD1 (5 bases). The V gene lost 6 bases and the J gene lost 4 bases, with 27 bases spanning the gap. The CDR3 contains 17 residues. Per germline, CDR1 SQVTM and CDR2 ANQGSEA. The CDR3 here is CSVAGTLGGWSTTEAFF. CDR3 bases: TGCAGCGTAGCTGGGACGCTGGGGGGGTGGTCGACCACTGAAGCTTTCTTT.

The sample holds a few counts of this clone. This sequence joins TRBV5-1 and TRBJ2-5; TRBD1 agrees at 10 bases. J was trimmed by 4 bases and V by 7 bases; bases with no gene match: 7. CDR1 and CDR2 (germline): SGHRS, YFSETQ. The CDR3 is 14 residues long. The CDR3 reads CASGTGDRGETQYF. CDR3 DNA sequence: TGCGCCAGCGGGACAGGGGACCGAGGAGAGACCCAGTACTTC.

This clone is a singleton in its sample. The chain's CDR3 is CASSVFPGTDTQYF. The CDR3 coding sequence is TGTGCCAGCAGCGTATTCCCAGGAACAGATACGCAGTATTTT. V gene TRBV9 combines with J gene TRBJ2-3, with D unresolved. Germline V lookup: CDR1 SGDLS, CDR2 YYNGEE. The V end lost 1 base, the J end lost 3 bases, and 9 bases lay between the germline ends. The CDR3 loop spans 14 amino acids.

The chain combines TRBV19 with TRBJ2-1; possibly TRBD2 for D (6 bases). The V gene's germline CDR1 is LNHDA and CDR2 SQIVND (reference sequence). Trimming removed 2 bases from V and 8 bases from J, with 16 bases in between. The CDR3 is made up of 15 amino acids. The CDR3 region has the DNA TGTGCCAGTAGTATATTGGCGGGGCAGGTGGATGAGCAGTTCTTC. Its translation is CASSILAGQVDEQFF.